The clone carrying this T cell receptor (beta chain) was detected once. Its antigen is not known. This sample stems from a study of cytomegalovirus exposure and HLA in healthy donors. Study-wide findings and caveats: In vitro assays verified that three CMV-associated chains recognized CMV antigens specifically.

Primers included in the PCR were 60 Vbeta and 13 Jbeta primers. Sequencing was performed with immunoSEQ multiplex PCR; in TCRdb, only in-frame clones are kept and a portion is missing. The sample contains approximately 150,000 clones, approximately 80% of which appear only once. The V gene's germline CDR1 is SGHTA and CDR2 FQGNSA. Trimming took 2 bases from V and 9 from J; bases not matched to a gene: 4. The CDR3 has 13 residues. The rearrangement joins TRBV7-2 to TRBJ1-1; 9 bases are a match to TRBD1. This clonotype was obtained from a male donor in good health and CMV-seropositive. The sample taken for sequencing was PBMCs. The CDR3 sequence: CASSLRDRAKAFF. As DNA, the CDR3 is TGTGCCAGCAGCTTAAGGGACAGGGCCAAAGCTTTCTTT.